This T cell receptor (beta chain) was sequenced during a study of PD-L1 blockade in urothelial cancer. Study summary: Blood samples contained a median around 130,000 T cells. Findings of the study overall: Durable benefit accompanied greater 3-week expansion of tumor-associated blood clones. Pretreatment TCR clonality in blood, when below the median, was predictive of better survival.

The number of samples from each patient was between 1 and 8, taken pretreatment and on-treatment. Generated by immunoSEQ multiplex PCR, the TCRdb table keeps only in-frame clones and is missing some. The sample has roughly 41,000 clones; 82% are singletons. Regarding this clone: Its cognate antigen is unknown.

The CDR3 has 18 residues. CDR1 is SGHRS and CDR2 is YFSETQ in the germline V gene. Germline trimming cut 4 bases from V and 0 bases from J; bases unmatched to any gene: 12. The chain joins TRBV5-1 to TRBJ2-2, with 7 bases matching TRBD2. The sequence came from a man aged 60-69 years with urothelial cancer. The source was PBMCs, collected around atezolizumab (anti-PD-L1) treatment. In nucleotides, the CDR3 is TGCGCCAGCAGCACCCGGGGAGGGCACCTTTCGAACACCGGGGAGCTGTTTTTT. Residues: CASSTRGGHLSNTGELFF.